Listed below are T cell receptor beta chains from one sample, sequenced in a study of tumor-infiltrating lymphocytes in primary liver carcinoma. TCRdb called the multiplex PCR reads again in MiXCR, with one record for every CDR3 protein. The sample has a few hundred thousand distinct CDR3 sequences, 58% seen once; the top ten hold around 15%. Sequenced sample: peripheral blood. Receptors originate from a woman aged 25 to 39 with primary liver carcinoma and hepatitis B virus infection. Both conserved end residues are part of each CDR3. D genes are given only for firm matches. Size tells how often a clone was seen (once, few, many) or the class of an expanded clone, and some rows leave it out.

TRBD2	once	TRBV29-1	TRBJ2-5	CSVEVWCSGRDETQYF	TGCAGCGTTGAAGTATGGTGTAGCGGGAGAGATGAGACCCAGTACTTC
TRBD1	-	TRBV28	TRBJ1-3	CASSFSVLGQAGNTIYF	TGTGCCAGCAGTTTCTCGGTCCTCGGACAGGCGGGAAACACCATATATTTT
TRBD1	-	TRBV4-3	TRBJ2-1	CASSQDGTGSYNERFF	TGCGCCAGCAGCCAAGACGGGACAGGTTCCTACAATGAGCGGTTCTTC
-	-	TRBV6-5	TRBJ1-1	CASSPFYRTPGASF	TGTGCCAGCAGTCCATTCTACAGGACCCCTGGAGCTTCCTTT
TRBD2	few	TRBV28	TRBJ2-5	CASSFGGMSGIETQYF	TGTGCCAGCAGTTTTGGCGGGATGAGCGGGATAGAGACCCAGTACTTC
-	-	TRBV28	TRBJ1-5	CASSPWTASNQPQRF	TGTGCCAGCAGTCCATGGACAGCAAGCAATCAGCCCCAGCGTTTT
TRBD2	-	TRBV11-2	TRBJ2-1	CTISFGTSGYNEQFF	TGTACCATCAGCTTCGGGACTAGCGGCTACAATGAGCAGTTCTTC
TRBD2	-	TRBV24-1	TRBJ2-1	CATSDQSLAEVVNEQFF	TGTGCCACCAGTGACCAATCACTAGCGGAAGTTGTCAATGAGCAGTTCTTC
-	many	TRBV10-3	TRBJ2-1	CAISDVGGIDEQFF	TGTGCCATCAGTGACGTTGGTGGGATAGATGAGCAGTTCTTC
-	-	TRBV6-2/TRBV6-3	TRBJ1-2	CARSSHGTDYYGYTF	TGTGCCAGAAGTTCACACGGGACGGACTACTATGGCTACACCTTC
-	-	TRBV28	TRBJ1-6	CASSLFLGTKGSPLHF	TGTGCCAGCAGCCTTTTCTTAGGGACTAAGGGTTCACCCCTCCACTTT
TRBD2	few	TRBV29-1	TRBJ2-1	CSVAREAYNEQFF	TGCAGCGTTGCTCGGGAGGCATACAATGAGCAGTTCTTC
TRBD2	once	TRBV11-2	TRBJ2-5	CASCRTSRRHETQYF	TGTGCCAGCTGCCGGACTAGCAGGAGGCATGAGACCCAGTACTTC
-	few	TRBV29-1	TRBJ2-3	CSVLTSESTDTQYF	TGCAGCGTGCTTACTAGTGAGAGCACAGATACGCAGTATTTT
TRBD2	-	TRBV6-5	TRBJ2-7	CASSYSGPAGTSYEQYF	TGTGCCAGCAGTTACTCGGGCCCAGCGGGGACCTCCTACGAGCAGTACTTC
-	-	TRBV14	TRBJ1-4	CASSQAPPGEKLFF	TGTGCCAGCAGCCAAGCCCCTCCTGGTGAAAAACTGTTTTTT